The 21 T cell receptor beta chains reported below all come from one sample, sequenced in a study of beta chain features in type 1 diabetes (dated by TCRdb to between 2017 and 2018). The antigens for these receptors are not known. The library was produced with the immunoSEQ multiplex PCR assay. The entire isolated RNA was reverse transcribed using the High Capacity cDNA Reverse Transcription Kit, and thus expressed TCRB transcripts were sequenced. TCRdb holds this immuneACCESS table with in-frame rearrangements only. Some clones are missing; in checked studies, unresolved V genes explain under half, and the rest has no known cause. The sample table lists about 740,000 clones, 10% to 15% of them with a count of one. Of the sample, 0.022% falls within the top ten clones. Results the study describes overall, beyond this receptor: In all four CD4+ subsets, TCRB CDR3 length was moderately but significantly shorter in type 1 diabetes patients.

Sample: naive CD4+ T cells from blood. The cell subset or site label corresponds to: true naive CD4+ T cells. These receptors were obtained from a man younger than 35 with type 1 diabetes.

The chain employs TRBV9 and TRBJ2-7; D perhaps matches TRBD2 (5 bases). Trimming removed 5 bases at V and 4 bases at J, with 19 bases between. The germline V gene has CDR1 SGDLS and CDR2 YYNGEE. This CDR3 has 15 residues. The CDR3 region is CASSDRRGAEYEQYF. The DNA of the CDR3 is TGTGCCAGCAGTGATCGTCGGGGTGCTGAATACGAGCAGTACTTC.

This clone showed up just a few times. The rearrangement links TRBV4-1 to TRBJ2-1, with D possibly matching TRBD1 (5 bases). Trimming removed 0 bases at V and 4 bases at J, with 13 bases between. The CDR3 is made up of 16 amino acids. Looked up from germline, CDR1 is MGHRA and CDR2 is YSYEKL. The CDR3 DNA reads TGCGCCAGCAGCCAAGATGGTGGGGCCCCGTACAATGAGCAGTTCTTC. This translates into CASSQDGGAPYNEQFF.

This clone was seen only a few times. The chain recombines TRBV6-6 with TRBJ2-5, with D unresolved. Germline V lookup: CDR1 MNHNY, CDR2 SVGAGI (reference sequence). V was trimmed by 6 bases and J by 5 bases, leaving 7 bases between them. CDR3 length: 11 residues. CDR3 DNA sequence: TGTGCCAGCAGCCCCTTGGAGACCCAGTACTTC. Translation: CASSPLETQYF.

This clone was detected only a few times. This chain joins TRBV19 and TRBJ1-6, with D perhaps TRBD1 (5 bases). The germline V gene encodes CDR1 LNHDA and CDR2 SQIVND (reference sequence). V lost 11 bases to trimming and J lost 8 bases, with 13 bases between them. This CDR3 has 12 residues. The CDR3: CAAGSGDSPLHF. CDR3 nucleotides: TGTGCCGCCGGCTCGGGGGATTCACCCCTCCACTTT.

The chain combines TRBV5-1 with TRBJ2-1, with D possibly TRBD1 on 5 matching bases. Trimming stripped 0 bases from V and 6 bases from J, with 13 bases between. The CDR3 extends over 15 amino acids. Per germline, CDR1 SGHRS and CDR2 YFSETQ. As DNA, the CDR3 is TGCGCCAGCAGCTTGGGTAGCCAGGGAAGCAATGAGCAGTTCTTC. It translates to CASSLGSQGSNEQFF.

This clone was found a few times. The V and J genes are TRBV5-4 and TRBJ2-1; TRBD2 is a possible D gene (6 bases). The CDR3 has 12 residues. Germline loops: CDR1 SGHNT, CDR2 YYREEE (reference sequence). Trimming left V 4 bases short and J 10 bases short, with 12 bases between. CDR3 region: CASSRPGGEQFF. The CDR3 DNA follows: TGTGCCAGCAGCCGACCAGGAGGGGAGCAGTTCTTC.

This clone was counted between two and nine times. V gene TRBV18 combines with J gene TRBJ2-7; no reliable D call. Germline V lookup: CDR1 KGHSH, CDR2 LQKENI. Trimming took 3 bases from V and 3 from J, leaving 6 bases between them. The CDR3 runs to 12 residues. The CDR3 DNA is TGTGCCAGCTCACCCTATGGCTACGAGCAGTACTTC. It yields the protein CASSPYGYEQYF.

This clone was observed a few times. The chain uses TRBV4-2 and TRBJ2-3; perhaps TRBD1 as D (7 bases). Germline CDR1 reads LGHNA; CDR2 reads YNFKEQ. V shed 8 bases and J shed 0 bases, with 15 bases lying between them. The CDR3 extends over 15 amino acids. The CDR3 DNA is TGTGCCAGCGCCCCAGGGGGGAGGAGCACAGATACGCAGTATTTT. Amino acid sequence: CASAPGGRSTDTQYF.

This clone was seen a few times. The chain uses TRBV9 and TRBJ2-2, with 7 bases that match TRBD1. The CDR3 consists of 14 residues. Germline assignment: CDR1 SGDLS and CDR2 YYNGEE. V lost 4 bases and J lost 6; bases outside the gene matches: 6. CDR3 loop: CASSPRQGPGELFF. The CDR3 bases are TGTGCCAGCAGCCCAAGACAGGGTCCCGGGGAGCTGTTTTTT.

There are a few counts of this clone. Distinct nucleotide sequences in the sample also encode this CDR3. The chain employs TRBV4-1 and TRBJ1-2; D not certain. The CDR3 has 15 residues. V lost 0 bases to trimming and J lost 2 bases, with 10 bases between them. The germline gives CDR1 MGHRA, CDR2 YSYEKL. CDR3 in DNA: TGCGCCAGCAGCCAAGATCGCGGGAGAAACTATGGCTACACCTTC. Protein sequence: CASSQDRGRNYGYTF.

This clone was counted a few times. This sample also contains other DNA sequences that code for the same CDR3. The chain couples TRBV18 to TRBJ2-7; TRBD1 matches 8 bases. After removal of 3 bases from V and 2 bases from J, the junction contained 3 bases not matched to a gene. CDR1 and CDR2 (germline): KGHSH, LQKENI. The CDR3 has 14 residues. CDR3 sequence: CASSPGQGPYEQYF. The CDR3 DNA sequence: TGTGCCAGCTCACCTGGACAGGGACCCTACGAGCAGTACTTC.

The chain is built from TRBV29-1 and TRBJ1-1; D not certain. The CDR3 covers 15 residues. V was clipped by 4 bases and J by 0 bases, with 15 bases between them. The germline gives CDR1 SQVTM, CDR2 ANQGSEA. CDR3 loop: CSVVPRYAMNTEAFF. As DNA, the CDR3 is TGCAGCGTTGTCCCGAGATACGCCATGAACACTGAAGCTTTCTTT.

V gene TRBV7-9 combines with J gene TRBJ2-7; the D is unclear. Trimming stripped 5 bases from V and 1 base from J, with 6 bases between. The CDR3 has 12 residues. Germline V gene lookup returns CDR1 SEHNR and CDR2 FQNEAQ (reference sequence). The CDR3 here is CASSLKSYEQYF. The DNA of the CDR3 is TGTGCCAGCAGCCTAAAATCCTACGAGCAGTACTTC.

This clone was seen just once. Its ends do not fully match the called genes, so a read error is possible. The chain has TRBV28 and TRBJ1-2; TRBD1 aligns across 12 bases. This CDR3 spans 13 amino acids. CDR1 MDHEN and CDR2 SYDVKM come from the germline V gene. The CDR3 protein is CASSRPGTGGAVF. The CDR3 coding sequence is TGTGCCAGCAGCCGGCCGGGGACAGGGGGCGCAGTCTTC.

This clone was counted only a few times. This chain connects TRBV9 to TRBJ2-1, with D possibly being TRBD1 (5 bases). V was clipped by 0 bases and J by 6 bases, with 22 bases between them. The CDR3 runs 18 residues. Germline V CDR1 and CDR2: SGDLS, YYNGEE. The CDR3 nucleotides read TGTGCCAGCAGCGTAGACCGCACATTGACAGTTGGTTTCAATGAGCAGTTCTTC. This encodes CASSVDRTLTVGFNEQFF.

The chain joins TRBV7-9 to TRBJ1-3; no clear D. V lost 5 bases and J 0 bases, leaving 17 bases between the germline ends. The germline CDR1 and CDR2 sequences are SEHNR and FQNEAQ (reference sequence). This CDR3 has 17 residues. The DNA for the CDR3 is TGTGCCAGCAGCAACAGCCCCGGGTTCAGCTCTGGAAACACCATATATTTT. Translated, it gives CASSNSPGFSSGNTIYF.

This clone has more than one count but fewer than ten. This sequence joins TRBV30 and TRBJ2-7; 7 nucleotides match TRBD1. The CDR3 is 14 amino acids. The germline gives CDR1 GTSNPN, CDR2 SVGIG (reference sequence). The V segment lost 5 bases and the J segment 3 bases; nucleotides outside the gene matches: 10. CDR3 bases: TGTGCCTGGGACCGACAGGGCGCATACTACGAGCAGTACTTC. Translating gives CAWDRQGAYYEQYF.

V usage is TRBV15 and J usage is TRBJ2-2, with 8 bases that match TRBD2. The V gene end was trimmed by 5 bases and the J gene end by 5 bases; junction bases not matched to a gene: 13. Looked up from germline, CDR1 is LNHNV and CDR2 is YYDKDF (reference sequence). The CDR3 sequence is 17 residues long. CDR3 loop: CATSSLPGLEDTGELFF. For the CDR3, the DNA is TGTGCCACCAGCTCCCTACCGGGACTAGAAGATACCGGGGAGCTGTTTTTT.

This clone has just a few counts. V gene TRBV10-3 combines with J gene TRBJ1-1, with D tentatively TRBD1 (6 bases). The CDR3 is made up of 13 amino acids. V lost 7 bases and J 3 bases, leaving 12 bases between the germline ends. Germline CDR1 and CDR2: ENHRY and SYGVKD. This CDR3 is CAIKRGDDTEAFF. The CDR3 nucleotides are TGTGCCATCAAAAGGGGGGACGACACTGAAGCTTTCTTT.

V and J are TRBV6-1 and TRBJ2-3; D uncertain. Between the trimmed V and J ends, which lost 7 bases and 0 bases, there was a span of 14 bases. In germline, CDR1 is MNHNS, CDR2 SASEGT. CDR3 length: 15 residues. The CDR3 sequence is CASILYASSTDTQYF. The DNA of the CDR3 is TGTGCCAGCATCCTATATGCATCTAGCACAGATACGCAGTATTTT.

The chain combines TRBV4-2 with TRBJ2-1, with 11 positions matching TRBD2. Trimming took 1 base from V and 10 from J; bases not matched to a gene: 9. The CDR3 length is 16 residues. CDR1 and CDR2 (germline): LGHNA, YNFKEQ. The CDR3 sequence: CASSQVGLAAGGEQFF. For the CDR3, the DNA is TGTGCCAGCAGCCAAGTGGGACTAGCGGCAGGAGGGGAGCAGTTCTTC.